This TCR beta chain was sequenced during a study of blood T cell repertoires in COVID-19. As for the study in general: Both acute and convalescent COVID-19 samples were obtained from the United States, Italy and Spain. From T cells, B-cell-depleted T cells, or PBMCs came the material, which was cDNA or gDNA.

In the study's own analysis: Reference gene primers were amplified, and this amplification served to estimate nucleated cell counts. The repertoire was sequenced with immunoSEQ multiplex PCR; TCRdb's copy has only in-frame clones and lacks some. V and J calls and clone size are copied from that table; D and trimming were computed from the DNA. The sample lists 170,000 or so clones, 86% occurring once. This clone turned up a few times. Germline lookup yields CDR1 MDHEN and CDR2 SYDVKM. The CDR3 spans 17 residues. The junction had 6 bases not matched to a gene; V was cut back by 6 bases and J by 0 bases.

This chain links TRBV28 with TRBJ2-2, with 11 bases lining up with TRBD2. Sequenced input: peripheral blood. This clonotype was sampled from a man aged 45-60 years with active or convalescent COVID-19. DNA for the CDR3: TGTGCCAGCAGCTACACTAGCGGGGGCGCGAACACCGGGGAGCTGTTTTTT. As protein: CASSYTSGGANTGELFF.